Presented here are 31 T cell receptor beta chains from one specimen sequenced in a study of CD8+ T cells in alopecia areata. Sequencing relied on a cDNA template that was reverse transcribed from extracted RNA. Produced via immunoSEQ multiplex PCR; TCRdb's table is partial and in-frame only. Among under 300,000 clones listed, roughly two thirds were seen once. The sample here was CD4+ T cells sorted from blood, taken at week 0. Every receptor here comes from a human donor with alopecia areata.

Only a few counts were recorded for this clone. This sequence joins TRBV11-2 and TRBJ1-6; the D is unclear. Germline CDR1 is SGHAT and CDR2 is FQNNGV. V was clipped by 1 base and J by 9 bases, with 16 bases between them. The CDR3 spans 16 residues. CDR3: CASSLAPGTTSSPLHF. In DNA, the CDR3 is TGTGCCAGCAGCTTAGCCCCGGGTACGACATCTTCACCCCTCCACTTT.

This rearrangement joins TRBV10-3 to TRBJ1-1; D gene unclear. Trimming shortened V by 5 bases and J by 10 bases, and 14 bases separated the two germline ends. This CDR3 contains 12 residues. CDR1 is ENHRY and CDR2 is SYGVKD in the germline V gene. The CDR3 is CAISWTLGTAFF. The CDR3 region has the DNA TGTGCCATCAGTTGGACCCTCGGAACAGCTTTCTTT.

The table lists this clone with a few counts. The V and J genes are TRBV29-1 and TRBJ2-1; D gene uncertain. The CDR3 loop spans 12 amino acids. The ends were cut back, 1 base at V and 8 bases at J, with 9 bases in the middle. The germline gives CDR1 SQVTM, CDR2 ANQGSEA. The chain's CDR3 is CSVEGSNYEQFF. Written as DNA, the CDR3 is TGCAGCGTTGAAGGTAGCAACTATGAGCAGTTCTTC.

V usage is TRBV9 and J usage is TRBJ1-6; tentative D call: TRBD1 (6 bases). In germline, CDR1 is SGDLS, CDR2 YYNGEE. V dropped 0 bases and J dropped 6 bases, with 10 bases sitting between them. The CDR3 has 15 residues. The CDR3 DNA sequence: TGTGCCAGCAGCGTAGATTCGGGGGCTAATTCACCCCTCCACTTT. It yields the protein CASSVDSGANSPLHF.

The chain has TRBV5-6 and TRBJ2-5; D unresolved. The CDR3 runs to 13 residues. The V gene's germline CDR1 is SGHDT and CDR2 YYEEEE. V lost 4 bases, J lost 0 bases, and 7 bases lay in between. Here the CDR3 DNA reads TGTGCCAGCAGCACCCTAGACCAAGAGACCCAGTACTTC. It encodes CASSTLDQETQYF.

The gene calls are TRBV29-1 and TRBJ1-2; the D is unclear. The germline V and J ends were trimmed by 4 bases and 0 bases, with 6 bases remaining between them. The CDR3 extends over 12 amino acids. Germline loops: CDR1 SQVTM, CDR2 ANQGSEA. The CDR3 loop reads CSVGPSNYGYTF. In DNA form, the CDR3 reads TGCAGCGTTGGGCCCTCTAACTATGGCTACACCTTC.

The chain carries TRBV29-1 and TRBJ2-1, with D maybe TRBD2 (5 bases). This CDR3 has 13 residues. The V gene's germline CDR1 is SQVTM and CDR2 ANQGSEA. Trimming cost V 6 bases and J 2 bases, with 11 bases left between them. In DNA, the CDR3 is TGCAGCGTGGACTGGGCCGCCTACAATGAGCAGTTCTTC. Translated, it gives CSVDWAAYNEQFF.

This clone was seen only once. This sequence joins TRBV30 and TRBJ2-7, with 10 bases matching TRBD2. CDR3 length equals 15 residues. The germline CDR1 and CDR2 sequences are GTSNPN and SVGIG (reference sequence). Trimming removed 3 bases from V and 7 bases from J; junction bases left unmatched: 12. The CDR3 spells CAWRPLAGASWEQYF. The CDR3 nucleotides read TGTGCCTGGAGACCTCTAGCGGGGGCTTCCTGGGAGCAGTACTTC.

This clone has a handful of counts. The V call is TRBV2, the J call TRBJ2-5; no definite D call. Trimming left V 7 bases short and J 5 bases short, with 20 bases between. The CDR3 extends over 15 amino acids. Germline CDR1 is SNHLY and CDR2 is FYNNEI. The CDR3 here is CASTPPGRFGETQYF. The CDR3, as DNA: TGTGCCAGCACGCCTCCAGGACGGTTTGGGGAGACCCAGTACTTC. The complete variable domain, with remaining parts taken from reference TRBV2 and TRBJ2-5, reads EPEVTQTPSHQVTQMGQEVILRCVPISNHLYFYWYRQILGQKVEFLVSFYNNEISEKSEIFDDQFSVERPDGSNFTLKIRSTKLEDSAMYFCASTPPGRFGETQYFGPGTRLLVL.

V and J are TRBV30 and TRBJ1-1; D remains unclear. There are 15 residues in the CDR3. Germline CDR1 and CDR2: GTSNPN and SVGIG (reference sequence). V lost 0 bases to trimming and J lost 4 bases, with 15 bases between them. CDR3 sequence (DNA): TGTGCCTGGAGTGTATCGCTCAACCTAGGCACTGAAGCTTTCTTT. Translated, it gives CAWSVSLNLGTEAFF. Looking up the rest from reference TRBV30 and TRBJ1-1 gives the full variable domain: SQTIHQWPATLVQPVGSPLSLECTVEGTSNPNLYWYRQAAGRGLQLLFYSVGIGQISSEVPQNLSASRPQDRQFILSSKKLLLSDSGFYLCAWSVSLNLGTEAFFGQGTRLTVV.

This clone has only a few counts. J is TRBJ2-4 and V is TRBV6-5, with D maybe TRBD1 (6 bases). Looked up from germline, CDR1 is MNHEY and CDR2 is SVGAGI. This CDR3 region has 11 residues. The germline V and J ends were trimmed by 6 bases and 10 bases, with 10 bases remaining between them. Here the CDR3 reads CASRDSSIQYF. CDR3 DNA sequence: TGTGCCAGCAGGGACAGCTCTATTCAGTACTTC.

This clone was detected only once. The chain links TRBV5-4 to TRBJ2-3; 7 bases fit TRBD2. From germline, CDR1 is SGHNT and CDR2 YYREEE (reference sequence). CDR3 length equals 17 residues. V shed 4 bases and J 0 bases; nucleotides not matched to a gene: 11. The CDR3 DNA reads as TGTGCCAGCAGCAACGGACCGGGGGGTCGTAGCACAGATACGCAGTATTTT. Protein: CASSNGPGGRSTDTQYF.

This clone was recorded once. The genes are TRBV9 and TRBJ2-3, with D tentatively TRBD1 (6 bases). The CDR3 has 16 amino acids. With 0 bases removed from V and 2 bases from J, the gap between germline ends came to 13 bases. Germline CDR1 SGDLS, CDR2 YYNGEE. DNA for the CDR3: TGTGCCAGCAGCGTAGGGAGTACAGGGTTCACAGATACGCAGTATTTT. Its translation: CASSVGSTGFTDTQYF.

J is TRBJ2-5 and V is TRBV5-1; maybe TRBD2 (6 bases). This CDR3 spans 14 amino acids. The V and J ends lost 4 bases and 3 bases respectively, with 13 bases between them. Germline CDR1 and CDR2: SGHRS and YFSETQ. The CDR3 loop is CASSHGTGEETQYF. The CDR3 bases are TGCGCCAGCAGCCATGGGACGGGAGAAGAGACCCAGTACTTC.

The chain combines TRBV29-1 with TRBJ2-7; 7 positions agree with TRBD1. CDR3 size: 13 residues. Looked up from germline, CDR1 is SQVTM and CDR2 is ANQGSEA. V gave up 5 bases and J gave up 6 bases; unmatched junction bases: 10. CDR3 DNA: TGCAGCGTTCCTGGACAGGCTCCAGGCGAGCAGTACTTC. Residues: CSVPGQAPGEQYF.

V gene TRBV30 combines with J gene TRBJ2-7; D remains ambiguous. Germline lookup yields CDR1 GTSNPN and CDR2 SVGIG (reference sequence). V was trimmed by 5 bases and J by 0 bases, leaving 14 bases between them. The CDR3 extends over 14 amino acids. This CDR3 is CAWVRSGSSYEQYF. The DNA of the CDR3 is TGTGCCTGGGTCCGGTCCGGGTCCTCCTACGAGCAGTACTTC.

The chain combines TRBV6-5 with TRBJ1-5, with 9 bases fitting TRBD1. The CDR3 is made up of 14 amino acids. With 5 bases clipped from V and 7 bases from J, the junction kept 6 bases outside the gene matches. Germline-derived CDR1 and CDR2 are MNHEY and SVGAGI. The CDR3 sequence is CASSPGQGRQPQHF. The CDR3, as DNA: TGTGCCAGCAGTCCGGGACAGGGACGCCAGCCCCAGCATTTT.

The chain uses TRBV4-3 and TRBJ2-3, with no clear D. This CDR3 is 14 amino acids long. Trimming removed 0 bases at V and 2 bases at J, with 6 bases between. From germline, CDR1 is LGHNA and CDR2 YSLEER. Here the CDR3 reads CASSQDPNTDTQYF. CDR3 bases: TGCGCCAGCAGCCAAGATCCCAACACAGATACGCAGTATTTT.

The chain has TRBV29-1 and TRBJ1-1, with D unclear. V was shortened by 7 bases and J by 2 bases, with 8 bases between the two germline ends. The CDR3 runs to 11 residues. The germline V gene has CDR1 SQVTM and CDR2 ANQGSEA. CDR3 coding DNA: TGCAGCGCCATTCTTAACACTGAAGCTTTCTTT. This sequence encodes CSAILNTEAFF. The complete variable domain, with remaining parts taken from reference TRBV29-1 and TRBJ1-1, reads SAVISQKPSRDICQRGTSLTIQCQVDSQVTMMFWYRQQPGQSLTLIATANQGSEATYESGFVIDKFPISRPNLTFSTLTVSNMSPEDSSIYLCSAILNTEAFFGQGTRLTVV.

This rearrangement joins TRBV5-6 to TRBJ1-1; D is unresolved. Germline CDR1 SGHDT, CDR2 YYEEEE. CDR3 length: 16 residues. Deletions cut 4 bases from V and 7 bases from J, with 23 bases between. CDR3 nucleotides: TGTGCCAGCAGCCTACGCAATACTCCGTTAGGGTTTGAAGCTTTCTTT. It codes for CASSLRNTPLGFEAFF.

In its sample, this clone was seen a few times. The gene calls are TRBV5-1 and TRBJ1-1; 9 bases line up with TRBD1. The junction had 10 bases not matched to a gene; V was cut back by 4 bases and J by 6 bases. The CDR3 loop spans 15 amino acids. CDR1 and CDR2 (germline): SGHRS, YFSETQ. CDR3 nucleotides: TGCGCCAGCAGCGCGGGACAGGGTCCGCTGGCTGAAGCTTTCTTT. Residues: CASSAGQGPLAEAFF.

The chain recombines TRBV30 with TRBJ1-1; D gene uncertain. The germline V gene has CDR1 GTSNPN and CDR2 SVGIG (reference sequence). Trimming took 4 bases from V and 0 from J, leaving 6 bases between them. CDR3 length equals 12 residues. The chain's CDR3 is CAWNLMNTEAFF. The DNA for the CDR3 is TGTGCCTGGAACTTGATGAACACTGAAGCTTTCTTT.

This clone was found a few times. The V gene is TRBV29-1, the J gene TRBJ2-5; possibly TRBD2 for D (5 bases). The CDR3 runs 13 residues. The germline V and J ends were trimmed by 8 bases and 4 bases, with 17 bases remaining between them. In germline, CDR1 is SQVTM, CDR2 ANQGSEA. Here the CDR3 reads CSFGPGSGETQYF. CDR3 nucleotide sequence: TGCAGCTTTGGACCGGGGAGCGGAGAGACCCAGTACTTC.

The sample holds many counts of this clone. The CDR3 protein is CASRTGRHNEQFF. CDR3 sequence (DNA): TGTGCCAGCCGGACAGGGCGACACAATGAGCAGTTCTTC. This rearrangement joins TRBV19 to TRBJ2-1; 8 bases align to TRBD1. Germline assignment: CDR1 LNHDA and CDR2 SQIVND (reference sequence). The CDR3 has 13 residues. V lost 9 bases and J lost 5; bases outside the gene matches: 6.

The genes are TRBV9 and TRBJ2-3; the D is unclear. CDR1 SGDLS and CDR2 YYNGEE come from the germline V gene. The CDR3 runs 15 residues. V dropped 3 bases and J dropped 3 bases, with 14 bases sitting between them. CDR3 nucleotide sequence: TGTGCCAGCAGCGGGGGTGCTTGGCCTACAGATACGCAGTATTTT. Translating it yields CASSGGAWPTDTQYF.

The chain recombines TRBV7-9 with TRBJ2-1; a weak D match, TRBD1 (6 bases). Germline V gene lookup returns CDR1 SEHNR and CDR2 FQNEAQ (reference sequence). Trimming cost V 5 bases and J 8 bases, with 13 bases left between them. The CDR3 runs to 13 residues. The CDR3 DNA follows: TGTGCCAGCAGCCGTCTTGGGGGCGATGAGCAGTTCTTC. Its protein is CASSRLGGDEQFF.

V gene TRBV5-1 combines with J gene TRBJ2-7; D not resolved. The CDR3 runs to 15 residues. CDR1 and CDR2 (germline): SGHRS, YFSETQ. V was cut by 0 bases and J by 0 bases, with 10 bases left in between. CDR3: CASSLVGMSSYEQYF. In DNA, the CDR3 is TGCGCCAGCAGCTTGGTGGGGATGAGCTCCTACGAGCAGTACTTC.

The V call is TRBV30, the J call TRBJ1-2; 8 nucleotides align to TRBD1. With 2 bases clipped from V and 8 bases from J, the junction kept 7 bases outside the gene matches. The CDR3 consists of 13 residues. CDR1 GTSNPN and CDR2 SVGIG come from the germline V gene (reference sequence). The CDR3 reads CAWSSGTGGGYTF. DNA of the CDR3: TGTGCCTGGAGTTCCGGGACAGGTGGGGGCTACACCTTC.

The chain combines TRBV6-5 with TRBJ1-5; unclear D gene. The length of the CDR3 is 13 residues. V shed 6 bases and J shed 4 bases, with 10 bases lying between them. CDR1 and CDR2 from the germline V gene are MNHEY and SVGAGI. The DNA of the CDR3 is TGTGCCAGCAGATTCGACCCGAATCAGCCCCAGCATTTT. The encoded protein is CASRFDPNQPQHF.

The rearrangement links TRBV29-1 to TRBJ2-1; the D is unclear. This CDR3 spans 13 amino acids. Germline V gene lookup returns CDR1 SQVTM and CDR2 ANQGSEA. V dropped 6 bases and J dropped 2 bases, with 11 bases sitting between them. DNA of the CDR3: TGCAGCGTCGAGTTCCGGACCTACAATGAGCAGTTCTTC. It encodes CSVEFRTYNEQFF.

With regard to this clone: Distinct nucleotide sequences in the sample also encode this CDR3. The rearrangement links TRBV29-1 to TRBJ2-5, with 8 nucleotides matching TRBD2. The ends lost 4 bases at V and 3 bases at J; junction bases unmatched: 1. This CDR3 region has 12 residues. Germline CDR1 SQVTM, CDR2 ANQGSEA. CDR3 sequence (DNA): TGCAGCGTTGCCGGGGGGGAAGAGACCCAGTACTTC. Its translation: CSVAGGEETQYF.